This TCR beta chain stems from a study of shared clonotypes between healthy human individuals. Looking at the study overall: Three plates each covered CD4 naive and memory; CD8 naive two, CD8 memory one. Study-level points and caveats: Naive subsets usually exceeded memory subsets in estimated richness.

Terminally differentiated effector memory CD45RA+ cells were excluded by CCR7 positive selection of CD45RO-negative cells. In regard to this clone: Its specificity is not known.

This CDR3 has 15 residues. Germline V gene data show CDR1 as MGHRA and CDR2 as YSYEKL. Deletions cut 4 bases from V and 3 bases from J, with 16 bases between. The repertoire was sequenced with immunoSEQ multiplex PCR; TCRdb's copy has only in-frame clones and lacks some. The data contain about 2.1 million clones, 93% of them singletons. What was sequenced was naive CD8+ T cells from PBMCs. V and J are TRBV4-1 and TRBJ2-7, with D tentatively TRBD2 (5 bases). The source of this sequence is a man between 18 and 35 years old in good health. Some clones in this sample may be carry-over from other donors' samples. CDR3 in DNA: TGCGCCAGCAGCCTTAGTGAATCGGCGGGCTACGAGCAGTACTTC. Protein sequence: CASSLSESAGYEQYF.